One and the same sample provided the 25 T cell receptor beta chains below, sequenced in a study of cytomegalovirus exposure and HLA in healthy donors. The PCR was carried out with 60 Vbeta primers and 13 Jbeta primers. Sequencing used immunoSEQ multiplex PCR; TCRdb keeps in-frame clones, though not all of them. The sample lists 140,000 to 150,000 clones; 75% to 85% were seen once. Input material: PBMCs. The receptor set was obtained from a woman aged 18-29 years in good health and CMV-seropositive.

This chain uses TRBV6-6 with TRBJ1-1; D is uncertain. The V and J ends lost 2 bases and 7 bases respectively, with 11 bases between them. Germline V gene data show CDR1 as MNHNY and CDR2 as SVGAGI (reference sequence). CDR3 length equals 13 residues. CDR3: CASSYAAASEAFF. In DNA form, the CDR3 reads TGTGCCAGCAGTTACGCGGCAGCAAGTGAAGCTTTCTTT.

V and J are TRBV19 and TRBJ1-3; the match to TRBD1 covers 7 bases. V lost 4 bases to trimming and J lost 0 bases; unmatched junction nucleotides: 3. This CDR3 region has 15 residues. CDR1 and CDR2 (germline): LNHDA, SQIVND (reference sequence). CDR3 coding DNA: TGTGCCAGTAGTAGGACAGGTCGCTCTGGAAACACCATATATTTT. This encodes CASSRTGRSGNTIYF.

The chain uses TRBV11-2 and TRBJ2-7; 7 bases line up with TRBD1. J lost 2 bases, V lost 6 bases, and 7 bases had no gene match. CDR1 is SGHAT and CDR2 is FQNNGV in the germline V gene. The CDR3 is made up of 14 amino acids. CDR3 nucleotide sequence: TGTGCCAGCAGTCCCCGACAGGGTCCCTACGAGCAGTACTTC. Its protein product is CASSPRQGPYEQYF.

The chain is built from TRBV2 and TRBJ2-5; D call uncertain. Trimming stripped 1 base from V and 4 bases from J, with 10 bases between. This CDR3 comprises 14 residues. Germline values: CDR1 SNHLY, CDR2 FYNNEI. CDR3 loop: CASSEDRFRETQYF. The CDR3 DNA reads TGTGCCAGCAGTGAAGACAGATTTCGAGAGACCCAGTACTTC.

The rearrangement joins TRBV5-4 to TRBJ2-1; the match to TRBD2 covers 11 bases. Germline V gives CDR1 SGHNT, CDR2 YYREEE (reference sequence). This CDR3 has 15 amino acids. V lost 3 bases, J lost 4 bases, and 3 bases stayed unmatched. CDR3 in DNA: TGTGCCAGCAGCTCAGGGACTAGCGGATACAATGAGCAGTTCTTC. Translating gives CASSSGTSGYNEQFF. The variable domain in full, with the rest retrieved from reference TRBV5-4 and TRBJ2-1, is ETGVTQSPTHLIKTRGQQVTLRCSSQSGHNTVSWYQQALGQGPQFIFQYYREEENGRGNFPPRFSGLQFPNYSSELNVNALELDDSALYLCASSSGTSGYNEQFFGPGTRLTVL.

This chain joins TRBV28 and TRBJ1-2; a possible D gene is TRBD1 (5 bases). This CDR3 region has 11 residues. The germline V gene has CDR1 MDHEN and CDR2 SYDVKM. V dropped 8 bases and J dropped 8 bases, with 12 bases sitting between them. In DNA form, the CDR3 reads TGTGCCAGCCCCGGGCGGGGGGGCTACACCTTC. Its translation: CASPGRGGYTF.

The V call is TRBV6-1, the J call TRBJ2-7; D is unclear. Trimming took 0 bases from V and 0 from J, leaving 3 bases between them. Germline loops: CDR1 MNHNS, CDR2 SASEGT. This CDR3 is built from 13 residues. The CDR3 sequence: CASSEAASYEQYF. In DNA form, the CDR3 reads TGTGCCAGCAGTGAAGCAGCCTCCTACGAGCAGTACTTC.

The chain couples TRBV12-5 to TRBJ1-1; D gene ambiguous. The CDR3 extends over 13 amino acids. Germline V gene lookup returns CDR1 LGHNT and CDR2 FRNRAP. The V end lost 7 bases, the J end lost 1 base, and 10 bases lay between the germline ends. The CDR3 sequence: CASALDGNTEAFF. CDR3 sequence (DNA): TGTGCTAGTGCCCTAGACGGGAACACTGAAGCTTTCTTT.

The rearrangement joins TRBV11-2 to TRBJ2-1; D gene unclear. The CDR3 is 12 amino acids. Per germline, CDR1 SGHAT and CDR2 FQNNGV. The ends were cut back, 2 bases at V and 10 bases at J, with 9 bases in the middle. This CDR3 is CASSLTAREQFF. CDR3 nucleotide sequence: TGTGCCAGCAGCTTAACAGCTCGGGAGCAGTTCTTC.

Note on this clone: The DNA is omitted, as the CDR3 cannot be located on it reliably, and the CDR3 follows TCRdb's listing. The gene calls are TRBV5-4 and TRBJ1-1; no check of the table's D call, TRBD1, against the DNA was made. The CDR3 comprises 11 residues, both ends counted. Germline V lookup: CDR1 SGHNT, CDR2 YYREEE (reference sequence). This CDR3 reads CASSLVGQGTF.

Note on this clone: The identical CDR3 is also encoded by other nucleotide sequences in the sample. The CDR3 here is CASSPDRSSYNEQFF. In DNA form, the CDR3 reads TGTGCCAGTAGTCCAGACAGGAGCTCCTACAATGAGCAGTTCTTC. The V call is TRBV19, the J call TRBJ2-1; D is perhaps TRBD1 (6 bases). Per the germline V gene, CDR1 is LNHDA and CDR2 is SQIVND (reference sequence). V dropped 5 bases and J dropped 0 bases, with 11 bases sitting between them. CDR3 length: 15 residues. Based on the CDR3 plus reference TRBV19 and TRBJ2-1, the full variable domain is DGGITQSPKYLFRKEGQNVTLSCEQNLNHDAMYWYRQDPGQGLRLIYYSQIVNDFQKGDIAEGYSVSREKKESFPLTVTSAQKNPTAFYLCASSPDRSSYNEQFFGPGTRLTVL.

The chain is built from TRBV5-1 and TRBJ2-1; 8 nucleotides line up with TRBD1. Germline V gene sequence: CDR1 SGHRS, CDR2 YFSETQ. V lost 5 bases, J lost 0 bases, and 7 bases stayed unmatched. The CDR3 is 16 residues long. CDR3 DNA sequence: TGCGCCAGCAGTCCAGGGGGCCTGAGCTCCTACAATGAGCAGTTCTTC. This codes for CASSPGGLSSYNEQFF.

This clone came up once. The rearrangement links TRBV21-1 to TRBJ2-7; TRBD1 is the table's D call and was not checked against the DNA. TRBV21-1 corresponds to a pseudogene. This CDR3 region has 15 residues. The CDR3 coding sequence is TGTGCCAGCACCGCTTCCGGGACAGGGAGCTACGAGCAGTACTTC. Amino acids: CASTASGTGSYEQYF.

The rearrangement joins TRBV30 to TRBJ2-7, with D tentatively TRBD2 (6 bases). The V end was cut by 2 bases, the J end by 4 bases, with 27 bases between. CDR3 length: 18 residues. Germline V gene lookup returns CDR1 GTSNPN and CDR2 SVGIG (reference sequence). The CDR3 DNA sequence: TGTGCCTGGAGTCTATCCAACCCGGGACTCAAAGAGGGGTACGAGCAGTACTTC. Translation: CAWSLSNPGLKEGYEQYF.

The chain employs TRBV28 and TRBJ2-4, with 7 bases matching TRBD1. The CDR3 length is 14 residues. The germline gives CDR1 MDHEN, CDR2 SYDVKM. V was pared by 5 bases and J by 7 bases, with 8 bases of the junction left unmatched. Here the CDR3 DNA reads TGTGCCAGCAGTCCGACAGGGCCATGGAACATTCAGTACTTC. Its translation is CASSPTGPWNIQYF.

The chain combines TRBV9 with TRBJ1-1; D ambiguous. CDR1 is SGDLS and CDR2 is YYNGEE in the germline V gene. This CDR3 spans 15 amino acids. V lost 0 bases and J 1 base, leaving 10 bases between the germline ends. The chain's CDR3 is CASSVGDDTNTEAFF. CDR3 nucleotides: TGTGCCAGCAGCGTAGGAGACGACACGAACACTGAAGCTTTCTTT.

V usage is TRBV11-2 and J usage is TRBJ2-3; TRBD1 is a possible D gene (5 bases). CDR1 and CDR2 (germline): SGHAT, FQNNGV. V lost 5 bases, J lost 2 bases, and 23 bases lay in between. The CDR3 has 18 residues. CDR3 region: CASSPRIRIQGVTDTQYF. Written as DNA, the CDR3 is TGTGCCAGCAGCCCCCGGATTCGGATTCAGGGCGTCACAGATACGCAGTATTTT.

The chain is built from TRBV6-1 and TRBJ2-3; 8 nucleotides align to TRBD1. The ends lost 2 bases at V and 4 bases at J; junction bases unmatched: 8. The germline CDR1 and CDR2 sequences are MNHNS and SASEGT. The CDR3 runs 16 residues. The CDR3: CASSEISAGGSDTQYF. The CDR3 DNA reads as TGTGCCAGCAGTGAAATCTCGGCAGGGGGCTCAGATACGCAGTATTTT.

This clone has a handful of counts. This rearrangement joins TRBV4-1 to TRBJ2-1; 16 nucleotides agree with TRBD2. CDR1 MGHRA and CDR2 YSYEKL come from the germline V gene. The CDR3 sequence is 16 residues long. V was clipped by 3 bases and J by 7 bases; unmatched bases: 3. For the CDR3, the DNA is TGCGCCAGCAGCCATGGGACTAGCGGGGGGGAGAATGAGCAGTTCTTC. Its translation: CASSHGTSGGENEQFF.

The genes are TRBV6-1 and TRBJ1-5, with D possibly TRBD1 on 5 matching bases. Trimming removed 5 bases from V and 1 base from J, with 6 bases in between. Germline CDR1 MNHNS, CDR2 SASEGT. The CDR3 is 13 residues long. The CDR3 sequence is CASSSGSNQPQHF. The CDR3 region has the DNA TGTGCCAGCAGTTCAGGGAGCAATCAGCCCCAGCATTTT.

V and J are TRBV6-1 and TRBJ2-3, with a tentative D call TRBD1 (6 bases). CDR3 length equals 13 residues. The germline V and J ends were trimmed by 4 bases and 3 bases, with 8 bases remaining between them. Per germline, CDR1 MNHNS and CDR2 SASEGT. The DNA of the CDR3 is TGTGCCAGCAGTGCGACAGGAACAGATACGCAGTATTTT. It specifies CASSATGTDTQYF.

The chain employs TRBV9 and TRBJ1-2; D is unclear. Germline V lookup: CDR1 SGDLS, CDR2 YYNGEE. The ends were cut back, 4 bases at V and 7 bases at J, with 11 bases in the middle. The CDR3 covers 12 residues. CDR3 loop: CASSPGAPGYTF. CDR3 nucleotides: TGTGCCAGCAGCCCCGGAGCGCCTGGCTACACCTTC.

The chain links TRBV5-4 to TRBJ2-5; 10 bases match TRBD1. The CDR3 runs 15 residues. With V trimmed by 4 bases and J by 4 bases, 7 bases remained unmatched. Germline CDR1 and CDR2: SGHNT and YYREEE (reference sequence). CDR3 in DNA: TGTGCCAGCAGCCCGGGGACAGGGGCTCCAGAGACCCAGTACTTC. This translates into CASSPGTGAPETQYF.

The V gene is TRBV5-4, the J gene TRBJ2-1, with 9 bases that match TRBD2. Germline V lookup: CDR1 SGHNT, CDR2 YYREEE (reference sequence). Germline trimming cut 4 bases from V and 10 bases from J; bases unmatched to any gene: 15. This CDR3 is built from 16 residues. The CDR3 DNA sequence: TGTGCCAGCAGCCCTGGGGCGGGGGGGCCCCAATGGGAGCAGTTCTTC. Its translation is CASSPGAGGPQWEQFF.

This clone showed up just once. The CDR3 nucleotides are TGTGCCAGTAGGTCCCGGGACAGGGTCCACGAGCAGTACTTC. As protein: CASRSRDRVHEQYF. V is TRBV19 and J is TRBJ2-7; TRBD1 agrees at 9 bases. This CDR3 spans 14 amino acids. V lost 6 bases to trimming and J lost 5 bases; unmatched junction nucleotides: 8. Germline CDR1 is LNHDA and CDR2 is SQIVND (reference sequence).